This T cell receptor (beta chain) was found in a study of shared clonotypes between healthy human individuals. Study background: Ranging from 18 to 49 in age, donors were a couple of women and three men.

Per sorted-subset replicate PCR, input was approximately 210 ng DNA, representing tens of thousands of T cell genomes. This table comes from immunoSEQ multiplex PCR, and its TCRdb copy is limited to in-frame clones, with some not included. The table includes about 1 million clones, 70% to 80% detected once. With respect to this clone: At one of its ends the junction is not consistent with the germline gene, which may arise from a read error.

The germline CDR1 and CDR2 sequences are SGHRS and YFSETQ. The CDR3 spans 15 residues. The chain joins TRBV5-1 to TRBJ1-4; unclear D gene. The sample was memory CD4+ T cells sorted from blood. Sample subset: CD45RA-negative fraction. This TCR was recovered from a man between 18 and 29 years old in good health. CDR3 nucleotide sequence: TGCGCCAGCAGGTTGGATCAGGATCGTGGCGAAAAACTGTTTTTT. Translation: CASRLDQDRGEKLFF. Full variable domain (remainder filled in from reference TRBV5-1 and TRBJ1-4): KAGVTQTPRYLIKTRGQQVTLSCSPISGHRSVSWYQQTPGQGLQFLFEYFSETQRNKGNFPGRFSGRQFSNSRSEMNVSTLELGDSALYLCASRLDQDRGEKLFFGSGTQLSVL.